This entry concerns a single TCR beta chain. No DNA is shown, since the ends of the CDR3 on it are uncertain; the CDR3 is the one TCRdb lists. This entry is derived from a study of blood T cell repertoires in COVID-19. Across the whole study: Specimens from acute and convalescent COVID-19 originated in the United States, Italy and Spain.

Under the authors' procedure: It was from reference gene primer amplification that nucleated cell counts were estimated. Clones were read by immunoSEQ multiplex PCR, and TCRdb kept only the in-frame ones, dropping some. That table supplies the V and J calls and clone size; D and trimming were determined from the DNA. The profile shows about 240,000 clones, around 89% of them singletons. The study drew participants aged about 18 to 89 years from 20 to 30 US areas. Cohort placement rested on clinical history that participants reported themselves. The CDR3 has 18 residues if both end residues are counted.

The sequenced sample consisted of PBMCs or T cells enriched from blood (not recorded which). This TCR derives from a woman in her twenties or thirties who had recovered from COVID-19. The V and J genes are TRBV21-1 and TRBJ2-3; TRBD2 is the table's D call and was not checked against the DNA. TRBV21-1 is described as a pseudogene. The chain's CDR3 is CASSKSSLWGGGTDTQYF.